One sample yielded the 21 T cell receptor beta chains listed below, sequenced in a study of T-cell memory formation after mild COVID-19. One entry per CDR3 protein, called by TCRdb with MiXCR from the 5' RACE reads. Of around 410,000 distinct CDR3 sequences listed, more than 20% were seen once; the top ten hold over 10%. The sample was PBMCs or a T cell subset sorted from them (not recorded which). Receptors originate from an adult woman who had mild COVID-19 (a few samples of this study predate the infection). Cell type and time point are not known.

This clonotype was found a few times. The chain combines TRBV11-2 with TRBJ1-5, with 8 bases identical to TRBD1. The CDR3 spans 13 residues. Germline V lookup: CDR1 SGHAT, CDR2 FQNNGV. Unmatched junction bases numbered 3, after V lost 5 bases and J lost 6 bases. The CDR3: CASSRDRGQPQHF. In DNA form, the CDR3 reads TGTGCCAGCAGCCGAGACAGGGGTCAGCCCCAGCATTTT. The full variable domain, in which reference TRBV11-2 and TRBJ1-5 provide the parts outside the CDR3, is EAGVAQSPRYKIIEKRQSVAFWCNPISGHATLYWYQQILGQGPKLLIQFQNNGVVDDSQLPKDRFSAERLKGVDSTLKIQPAKLEDSAVYLCASSRDRGQPQHFGDGTRLSIL.

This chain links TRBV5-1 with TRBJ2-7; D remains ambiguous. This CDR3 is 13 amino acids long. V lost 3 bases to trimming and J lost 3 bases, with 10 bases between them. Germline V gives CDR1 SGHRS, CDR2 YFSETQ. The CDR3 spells CASSSGGYYEQYF. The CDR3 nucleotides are TGCGCCAGCAGCTCGGGCGGTTACTACGAGCAGTACTTC.

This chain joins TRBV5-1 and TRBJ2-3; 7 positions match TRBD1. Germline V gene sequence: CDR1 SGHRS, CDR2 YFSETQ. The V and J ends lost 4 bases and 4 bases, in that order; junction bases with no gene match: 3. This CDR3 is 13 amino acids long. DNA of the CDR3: TGCGCCAGCAGCCGGGACAGACCAGATACGCAGTATTTT. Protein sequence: CASSRDRPDTQYF.

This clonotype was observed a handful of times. Here the CDR3 reads CASSRGETGQPQHF. DNA for the CDR3: TGTGCCAGCAGTAGAGGGGAGACGGGGCAGCCCCAGCATTTT. The chain employs TRBV12-3 or TRBV12-4 and TRBJ1-5, with D possibly matching TRBD1 (5 bases). Trimming stripped 5 bases from V and 7 bases from J, with 15 bases between. The CDR3 has 14 residues.

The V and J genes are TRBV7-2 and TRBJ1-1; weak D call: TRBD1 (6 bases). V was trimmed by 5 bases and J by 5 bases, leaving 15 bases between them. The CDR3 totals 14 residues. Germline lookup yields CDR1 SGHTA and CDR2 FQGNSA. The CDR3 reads CASSAQQGETEAFF. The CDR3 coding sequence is TGTGCCAGCAGCGCTCAACAGGGAGAGACTGAAGCTTTCTTT.

CDR3 DNA: TGTGCCAGCAGCTATGGGTCAGATACGCAGTATTTT. It specifies CASSYGSDTQYF. The chain employs TRBV7-2 and TRBJ2-3; D ambiguous. V lost 4 bases, J lost 4 bases, and 6 bases lay in between. CDR3 size: 12 residues. Germline values: CDR1 SGHTA, CDR2 FQGNSA.

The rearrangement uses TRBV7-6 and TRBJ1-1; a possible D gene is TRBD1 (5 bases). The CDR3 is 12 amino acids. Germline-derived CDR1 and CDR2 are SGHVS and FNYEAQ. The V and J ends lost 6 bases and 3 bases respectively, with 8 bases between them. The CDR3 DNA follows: TGTGCCAGCAGTCAACAGGACACTGAAGCTTTCTTT. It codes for CASSQQDTEAFF.

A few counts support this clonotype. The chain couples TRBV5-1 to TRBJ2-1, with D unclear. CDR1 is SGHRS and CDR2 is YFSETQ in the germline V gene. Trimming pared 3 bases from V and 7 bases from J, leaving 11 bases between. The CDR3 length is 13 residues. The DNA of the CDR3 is TGCGCCAGCAGCTCAGATATAGGGAATGAGCAGTTCTTC. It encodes CASSSDIGNEQFF.

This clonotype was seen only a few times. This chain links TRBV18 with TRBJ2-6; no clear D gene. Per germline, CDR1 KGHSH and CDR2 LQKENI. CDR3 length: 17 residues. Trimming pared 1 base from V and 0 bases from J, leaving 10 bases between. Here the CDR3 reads CASSPRGLSSGANVLTF. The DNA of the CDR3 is TGTGCCAGCTCACCACGAGGCCTAAGCTCTGGGGCCAACGTCCTGACTTTC.

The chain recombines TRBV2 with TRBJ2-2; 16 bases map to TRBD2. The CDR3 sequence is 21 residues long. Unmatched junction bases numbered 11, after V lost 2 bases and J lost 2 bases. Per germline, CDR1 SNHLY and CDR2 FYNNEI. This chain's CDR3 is CASSEPTPGTSGRANTGELFF. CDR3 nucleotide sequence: TGTGCCAGCAGTGAACCCACCCCCGGGACTAGCGGGAGGGCCAACACCGGGGAGCTGTTTTTT.

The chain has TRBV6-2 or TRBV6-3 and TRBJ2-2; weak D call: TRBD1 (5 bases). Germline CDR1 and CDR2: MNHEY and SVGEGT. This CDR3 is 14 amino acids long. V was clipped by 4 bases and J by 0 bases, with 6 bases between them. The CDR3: CASSLDTNTGELFF. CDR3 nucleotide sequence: TGTGCCAGCAGTTTGGACACGAACACCGGGGAGCTGTTTTTT.

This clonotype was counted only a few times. The CDR3 reads CASSSGREETQYF. In DNA, the CDR3 is TGCGCCAGCAGCTCCGGCAGGGAAGAGACCCAGTACTTC. The chain links TRBV5-1 to TRBJ2-5, with D maybe TRBD1 (5 bases). The CDR3 has 13 amino acids. V was cut by 3 bases and J by 3 bases, with 9 bases left in between. Germline CDR1 is SGHRS and CDR2 is YFSETQ.

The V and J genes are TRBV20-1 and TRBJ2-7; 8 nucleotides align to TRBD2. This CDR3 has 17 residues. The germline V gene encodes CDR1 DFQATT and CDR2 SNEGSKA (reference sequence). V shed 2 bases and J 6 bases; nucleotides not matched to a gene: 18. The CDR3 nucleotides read TGCAGTGCTAGATCCGTACAGGGATTAAAGCGGGAGCGCGAGCAGTACTTC. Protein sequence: CSARSVQGLKREREQYF.

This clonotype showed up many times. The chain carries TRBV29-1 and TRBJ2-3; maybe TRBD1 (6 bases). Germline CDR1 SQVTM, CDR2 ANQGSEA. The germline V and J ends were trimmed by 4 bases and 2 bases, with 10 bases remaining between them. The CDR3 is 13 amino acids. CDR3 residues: CSVAGANTDTQYF. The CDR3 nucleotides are TGCAGCGTTGCAGGGGCCAACACAGATACGCAGTATTTT.

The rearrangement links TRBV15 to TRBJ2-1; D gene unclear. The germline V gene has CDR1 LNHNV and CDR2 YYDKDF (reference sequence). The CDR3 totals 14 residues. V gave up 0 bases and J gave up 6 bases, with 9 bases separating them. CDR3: CATSREGWGNEQFF. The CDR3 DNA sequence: TGTGCCACCAGCAGAGAGGGTTGGGGCAATGAGCAGTTCTTC.

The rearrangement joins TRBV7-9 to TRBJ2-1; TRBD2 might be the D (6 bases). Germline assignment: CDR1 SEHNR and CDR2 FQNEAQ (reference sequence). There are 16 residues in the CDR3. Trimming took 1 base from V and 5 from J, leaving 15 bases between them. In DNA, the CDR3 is TGTGCCAGCAGCTTAGGGAGGGGCACAACCCACAATGAGCAGTTCTTC. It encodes CASSLGRGTTHNEQFF.

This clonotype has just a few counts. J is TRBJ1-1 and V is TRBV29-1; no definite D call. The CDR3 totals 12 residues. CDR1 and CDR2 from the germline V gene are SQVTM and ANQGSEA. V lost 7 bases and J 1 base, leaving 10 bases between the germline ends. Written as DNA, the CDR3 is TGCAGCGCGGGGTCTGGGAACACTGAAGCTTTCTTT. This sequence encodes CSAGSGNTEAFF.

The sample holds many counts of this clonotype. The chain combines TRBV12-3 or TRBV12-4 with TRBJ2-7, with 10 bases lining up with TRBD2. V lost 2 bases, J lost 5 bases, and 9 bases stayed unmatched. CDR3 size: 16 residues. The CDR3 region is CASSLSWSSGGNEQYF. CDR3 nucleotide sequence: TGTGCCAGCAGTTTAAGCTGGTCTAGCGGGGGAAACGAGCAGTACTTC.

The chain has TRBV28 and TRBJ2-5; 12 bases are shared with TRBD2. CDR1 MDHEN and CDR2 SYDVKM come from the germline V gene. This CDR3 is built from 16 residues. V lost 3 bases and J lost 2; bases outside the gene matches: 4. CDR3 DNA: TGTGCCAGCAGTTTCACCGGGACTAGCGGGCAAGAGACCCAGTACTTC. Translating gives CASSFTGTSGQETQYF.

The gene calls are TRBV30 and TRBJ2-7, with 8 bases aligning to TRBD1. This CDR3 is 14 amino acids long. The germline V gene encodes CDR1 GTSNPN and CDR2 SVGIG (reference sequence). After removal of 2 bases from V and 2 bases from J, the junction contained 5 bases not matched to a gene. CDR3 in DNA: TGTGCCTGGAGTTTAGACAGGGGACCCTACGAGCAGTACTTC. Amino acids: CAWSLDRGPYEQYF.

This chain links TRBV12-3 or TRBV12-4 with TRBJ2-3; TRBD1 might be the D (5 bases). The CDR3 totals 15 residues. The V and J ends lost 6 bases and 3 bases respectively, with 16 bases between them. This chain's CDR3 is CASSPPDGATDTQYF. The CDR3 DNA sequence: TGTGCCAGCAGCCCTCCGGATGGGGCGACAGATACGCAGTATTTT.